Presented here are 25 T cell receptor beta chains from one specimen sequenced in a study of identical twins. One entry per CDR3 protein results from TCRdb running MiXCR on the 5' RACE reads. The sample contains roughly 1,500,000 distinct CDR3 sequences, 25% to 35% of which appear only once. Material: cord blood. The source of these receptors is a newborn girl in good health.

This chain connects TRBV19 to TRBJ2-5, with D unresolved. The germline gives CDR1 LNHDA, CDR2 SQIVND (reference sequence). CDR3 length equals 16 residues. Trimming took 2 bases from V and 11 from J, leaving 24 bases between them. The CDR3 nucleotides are TGTGCCAGTAGTATAAGAGGACGAATTCCGACCGGTGAGCAGTACTTC. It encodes CASSIRGRIPTGEQYF.

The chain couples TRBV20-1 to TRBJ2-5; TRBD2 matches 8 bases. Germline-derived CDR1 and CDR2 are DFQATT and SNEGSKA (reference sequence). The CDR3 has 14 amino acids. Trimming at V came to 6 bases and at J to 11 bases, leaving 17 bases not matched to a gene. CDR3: CSAPDWREENEQYF. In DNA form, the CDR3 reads TGCAGTGCGCCGGACTGGCGGGAGGAGAATGAGCAGTACTTC.

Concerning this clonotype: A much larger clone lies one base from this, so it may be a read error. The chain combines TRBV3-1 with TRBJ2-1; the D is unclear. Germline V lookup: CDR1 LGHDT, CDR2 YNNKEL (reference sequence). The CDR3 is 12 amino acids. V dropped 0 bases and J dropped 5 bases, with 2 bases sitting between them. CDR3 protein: CASSQDHNEQFF. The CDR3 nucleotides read TGTGCCAGCAGCCAAGACCACAATGAGCAGTTCTTC.

CDR3 nucleotide sequence: TGTGCCATCAGTGTGTCCGACCCCTACGAGCAGTACTTC. This encodes CAISVSDPYEQYF. The chain couples TRBV10-3 to TRBJ2-7; D remains unclear. Germline V gives CDR1 ENHRY, CDR2 SYGVKD. V lost 4 bases to trimming and J lost 2 bases, with 9 bases between them. CDR3 length equals 13 residues.

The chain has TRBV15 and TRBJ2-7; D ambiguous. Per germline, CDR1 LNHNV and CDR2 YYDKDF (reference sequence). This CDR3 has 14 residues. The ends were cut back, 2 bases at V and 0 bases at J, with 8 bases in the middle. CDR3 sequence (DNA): TGTGCCACCAGCAGAATGTGGTTCTCCTACGAGCAGTACTTC. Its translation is CATSRMWFSYEQYF.

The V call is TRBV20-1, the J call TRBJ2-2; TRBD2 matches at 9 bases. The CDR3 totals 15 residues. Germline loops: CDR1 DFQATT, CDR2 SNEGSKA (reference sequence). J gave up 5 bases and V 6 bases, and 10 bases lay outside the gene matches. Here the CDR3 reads CSATARGGWTGELFF. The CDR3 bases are TGCAGTGCGACTGCGCGGGGGGGCTGGACCGGGGAGCTGTTTTTT.

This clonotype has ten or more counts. The CDR3 DNA sequence: TGCGCCAGCAGCCTCCTAGGGACAGCCTTCAATGAGCAGTTCTTC. Amino acid sequence: CASSLLGTAFNEQFF. The chain recombines TRBV4-1 with TRBJ2-1, with TRBD1 matching over 7 bases. The CDR3 has 15 amino acids. J gave up 6 bases and V 4 bases, and 9 bases lay outside the gene matches. The germline gives CDR1 MGHRA, CDR2 YSYEKL.

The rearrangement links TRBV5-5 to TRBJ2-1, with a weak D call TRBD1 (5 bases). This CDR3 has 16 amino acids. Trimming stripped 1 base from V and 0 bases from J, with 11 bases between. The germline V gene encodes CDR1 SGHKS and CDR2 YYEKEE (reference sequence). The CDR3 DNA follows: TGTGCCAGCAGCTTGACCGTGGGGCTCTCCTACAATGAGCAGTTCTTC. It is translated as CASSLTVGLSYNEQFF.

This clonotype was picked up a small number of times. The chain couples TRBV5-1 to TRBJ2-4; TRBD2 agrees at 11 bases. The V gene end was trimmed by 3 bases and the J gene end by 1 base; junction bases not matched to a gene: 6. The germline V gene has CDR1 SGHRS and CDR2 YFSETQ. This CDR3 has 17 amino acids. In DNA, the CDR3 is TGCGCCAGCAGCTCGCTAGCGGGAGGAGGGGCCAAAAACATTCAGTACTTC. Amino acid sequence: CASSSLAGGGAKNIQYF.

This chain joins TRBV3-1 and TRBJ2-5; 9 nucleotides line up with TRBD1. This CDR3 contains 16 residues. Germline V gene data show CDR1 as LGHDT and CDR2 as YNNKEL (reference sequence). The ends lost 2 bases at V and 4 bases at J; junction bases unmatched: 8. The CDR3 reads CASSQRITGGGETQYF. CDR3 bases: TGTGCCAGCAGCCAACGAATAACAGGGGGCGGAGAGACCCAGTACTTC.

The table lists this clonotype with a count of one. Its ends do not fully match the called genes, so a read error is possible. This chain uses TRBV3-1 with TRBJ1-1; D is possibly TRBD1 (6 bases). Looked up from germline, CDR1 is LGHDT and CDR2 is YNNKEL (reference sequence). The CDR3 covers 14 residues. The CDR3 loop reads CASSQDLGDTEAFF. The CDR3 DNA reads TGTGCCAGCAGCCAAGATCTTGGGGACACCGAAGCTTTCTTT. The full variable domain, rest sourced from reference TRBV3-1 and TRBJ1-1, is DTAVSQTPKYLVTQMGNDKSIKCEQNLGHDTMYWYKQDSKKFLKIMFSYNNKELIINETVPNRFSPKSPDKAHLNLHINSLELGDSAVYFCASSQDLGDTEAFFGQGTRLTVV.

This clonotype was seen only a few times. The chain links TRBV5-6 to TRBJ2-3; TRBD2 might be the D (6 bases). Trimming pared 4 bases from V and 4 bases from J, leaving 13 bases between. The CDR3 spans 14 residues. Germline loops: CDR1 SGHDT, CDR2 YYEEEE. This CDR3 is CASSPRLGADTQYF. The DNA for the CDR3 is TGTGCCAGCAGCCCACGACTAGGGGCAGATACGCAGTATTTT.

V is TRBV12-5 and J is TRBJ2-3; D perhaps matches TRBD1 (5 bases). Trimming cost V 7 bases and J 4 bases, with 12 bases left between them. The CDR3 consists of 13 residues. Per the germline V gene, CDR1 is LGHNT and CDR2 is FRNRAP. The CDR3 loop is CASAADIPDTQYF. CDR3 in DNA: TGTGCTAGTGCCGCGGACATCCCAGATACGCAGTATTTT.

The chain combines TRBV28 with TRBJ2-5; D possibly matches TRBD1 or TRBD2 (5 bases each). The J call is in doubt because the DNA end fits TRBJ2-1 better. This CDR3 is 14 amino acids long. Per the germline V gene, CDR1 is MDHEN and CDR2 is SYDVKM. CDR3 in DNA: TGTGCCAGCAGTCCCGGGACGCTCCAAGAGACCCAGTTCTTC. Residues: CASSPGTLQETQFF.

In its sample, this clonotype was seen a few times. In nucleotides, the CDR3 is TGTGCCAGCAGCTTTGGTCTTGACCAGCTAGGGCCGCCAGATACGCAGTATTTT. This gives the protein CASSFGLDQLGPPDTQYF. The gene calls are TRBV5-4 and TRBJ2-3; D ambiguous. Germline V gene lookup returns CDR1 SGHNT and CDR2 YYREEE (reference sequence). Trimming stripped 2 bases from V and 4 bases from J, with 23 bases between. The CDR3 sequence is 18 residues long.

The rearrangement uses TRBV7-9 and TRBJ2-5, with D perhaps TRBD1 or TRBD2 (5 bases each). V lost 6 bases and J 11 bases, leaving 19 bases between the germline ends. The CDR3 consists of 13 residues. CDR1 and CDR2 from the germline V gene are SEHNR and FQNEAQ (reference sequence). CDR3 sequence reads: CASRVLGQGEQYF. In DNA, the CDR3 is TGTGCCAGCAGGGTACTAGGCCAGGGTGAGCAGTACTTC. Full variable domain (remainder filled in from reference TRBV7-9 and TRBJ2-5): DTGVSQNPRHKITKRGQNVTFRCDPISEHNRLYWYRQTLGQGPEFLTYFQNEAQLEKSRLLSDRFSAERPKGSFSTLEIQRTEQGDSAMYLCASRVLGQGEQYFGPGTRLLVL.

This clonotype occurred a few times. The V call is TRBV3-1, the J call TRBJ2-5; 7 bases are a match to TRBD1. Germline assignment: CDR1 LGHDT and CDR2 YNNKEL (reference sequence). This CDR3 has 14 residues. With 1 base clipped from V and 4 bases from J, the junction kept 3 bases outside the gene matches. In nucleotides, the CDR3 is TGTGCCAGCAGCCAAGCTTACAGGGGAGAGACCCAGTACTTC. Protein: CASSQAYRGETQYF.

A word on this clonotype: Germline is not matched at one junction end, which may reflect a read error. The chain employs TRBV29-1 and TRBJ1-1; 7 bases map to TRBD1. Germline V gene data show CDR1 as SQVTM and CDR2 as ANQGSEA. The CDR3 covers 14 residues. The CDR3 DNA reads TGCAGCGTCGAACCCGGGACAGACAACACTGTAGCTTTCTTT. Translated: CSVEPGTDNTVAFF.

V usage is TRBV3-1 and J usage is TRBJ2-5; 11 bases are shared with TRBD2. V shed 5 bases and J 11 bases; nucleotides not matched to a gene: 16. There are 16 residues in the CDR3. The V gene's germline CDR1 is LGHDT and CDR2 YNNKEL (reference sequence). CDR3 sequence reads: CASSVDGTSGYNEQYF. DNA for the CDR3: TGTGCCAGCAGCGTTGACGGGACTAGCGGATACAATGAGCAGTACTTC.

The CDR3, as DNA: TGTGCCAGCAGCTTGGGGCCCCGGGCCGGGGAGACCCAGTACTTC. Its protein is CASSLGPRAGETQYF. The rearrangement links TRBV5-6 to TRBJ2-5; D call uncertain. This CDR3 region has 15 residues. In germline, CDR1 is SGHDT, CDR2 YYEEEE. The V and J ends lost 0 bases and 5 bases respectively, with 14 bases between them. Using reference TRBV5-6 and TRBJ2-5 for the parts outside the CDR3, the full variable domain is DAGVTQSPTHLIKTRGQQVTLRCSPKSGHDTVSWYQQALGQGPQFIFQYYEEEERQRGNFPDRFSGHQFPNYSSELNVNALLLGDSALYLCASSLGPRAGETQYFGPGTRLLVL.

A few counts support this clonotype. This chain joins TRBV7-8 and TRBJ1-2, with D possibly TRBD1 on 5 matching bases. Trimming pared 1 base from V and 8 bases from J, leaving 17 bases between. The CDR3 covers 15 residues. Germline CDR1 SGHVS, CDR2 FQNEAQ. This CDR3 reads CASSLGDGPFWGYTF. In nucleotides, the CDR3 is TGTGCCAGCAGCTTAGGGGACGGGCCCTTCTGGGGCTACACCTTC.

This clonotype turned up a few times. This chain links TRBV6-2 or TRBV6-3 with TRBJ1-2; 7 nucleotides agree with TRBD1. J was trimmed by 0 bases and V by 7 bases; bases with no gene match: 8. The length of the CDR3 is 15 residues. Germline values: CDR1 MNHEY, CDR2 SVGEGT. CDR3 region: CASIPPGGTNYGYTF. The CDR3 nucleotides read TGTGCCAGCATACCCCCAGGGGGGACTAACTATGGCTACACCTTC.

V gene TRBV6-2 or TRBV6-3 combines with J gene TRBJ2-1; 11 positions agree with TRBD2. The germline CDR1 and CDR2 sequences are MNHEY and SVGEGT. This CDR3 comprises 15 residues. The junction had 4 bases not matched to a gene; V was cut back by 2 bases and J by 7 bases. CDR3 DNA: TGTGCCAGCAGTTACCTTAGCGGGGGGGCAAATGAGCAGTTCTTC. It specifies CASSYLSGGANEQFF.

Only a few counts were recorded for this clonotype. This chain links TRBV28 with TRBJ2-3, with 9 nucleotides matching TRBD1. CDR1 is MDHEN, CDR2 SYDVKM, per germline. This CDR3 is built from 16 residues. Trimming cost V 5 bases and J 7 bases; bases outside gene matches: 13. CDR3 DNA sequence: TGTGCCAGCAGTCCCTCCTGGACAGGGGCGATATATACGCAGTATTTT. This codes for CASSPSWTGAIYTQYF.

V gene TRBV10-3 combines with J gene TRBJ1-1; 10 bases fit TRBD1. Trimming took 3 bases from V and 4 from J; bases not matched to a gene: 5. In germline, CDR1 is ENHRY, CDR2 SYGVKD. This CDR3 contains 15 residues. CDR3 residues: CAISDPGQGITEAFF. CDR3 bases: TGTGCCATCAGTGACCCGGGACAGGGGATCACTGAAGCTTTCTTT.